One and the same sample provided the 19 T cell receptor beta chains below, sequenced in a study of cytomegalovirus exposure and HLA in healthy donors. The PCR was carried out with 60 Vbeta primers and 13 Jbeta primers. Assay: immunoSEQ multiplex PCR; the TCRdb copy retains only in-frame clones and omits some. The sample contains about 190,000 clones, about 69% of which appear only once. What was sequenced was PBMCs. The receptors stem from a man aged 25 to 40 in good health and CMV-seropositive.

The sample holds one count of this clone. The chain combines TRBV2 with TRBJ2-6, with no clear D. There are 14 residues in the CDR3. Trimming took off 4 bases at V and 4 bases at J, with 8 bases between the two ends. Germline loops: CDR1 SNHLY, CDR2 FYNNEI. The CDR3 region has the DNA TGTGCCAGCAGTGTGACAAGAGGGGCCAACGTCCTGACTTTC. Its protein product is CASSVTRGANVLTF.

The genes are TRBV18 and TRBJ2-7; 7 bases agree with TRBD2. Germline V gene sequence: CDR1 KGHSH, CDR2 LQKENI. This CDR3 comprises 14 residues. V lost 1 base to trimming and J lost 4 bases; unmatched junction nucleotides: 4. CDR3 loop: CASSPRRERYEQYF. In DNA form, the CDR3 reads TGTGCCAGCTCACCACGGCGGGAGCGGTACGAGCAGTACTTC.

The chain joins TRBV15 to TRBJ2-7; 10 bases fit TRBD1. V lost 1 base, J lost 5 bases, and 2 bases stayed unmatched. Germline V gene data show CDR1 as LNHNV and CDR2 as YYDKDF (reference sequence). The CDR3 consists of 14 residues. The CDR3 DNA reads as TGTGCCACCAGCAGAGGACAGGGGGCTAACGAGCAGTACTTC. Its protein is CATSRGQGANEQYF.

The V and J genes are TRBV7-3 and TRBJ2-7; perhaps TRBD2 as D (7 bases). V dropped 2 bases and J dropped 3 bases, with 14 bases sitting between them. This CDR3 has 15 amino acids. CDR1 is SGHTA and CDR2 is FQGTGA in the germline V gene. This chain's CDR3 is CASSLGGGGNYEQYF. The CDR3 bases are TGTGCCAGCAGCTTAGGGGGGGGCGGAAACTACGAGCAGTACTTC.

The table lists this clone with a few counts. The junction departs from germline at one end; a sequencing error may be responsible. The chain carries TRBV6-1 and TRBJ2-3; 8 bases are shared with TRBD1. The germline CDR1 and CDR2 sequences are MNHNS and SASEGT. This CDR3 is 15 amino acids long. CDR3 residues: CASSEDRGRTDTQYF. As DNA, the CDR3 is TGTGCCAGCAGCGAAGACAGGGGCAGGACAGATACGCAGTATTTT.

This chain connects TRBV5-8 to TRBJ2-1, with 8 bases aligning to TRBD2. V was clipped by 0 bases and J by 3 bases; unmatched bases: 2. CDR1 is SGHTS and CDR2 is YDEGEE in the germline V gene. This CDR3 is built from 15 residues. The CDR3 spells CASSLAGTSYNEQFF. CDR3 sequence (DNA): TGTGCCAGCAGCTTGGCAGGGACTAGCTACAATGAGCAGTTCTTC.

This chain connects TRBV6-5 to TRBJ2-1; D perhaps matches TRBD1 (5 bases). Trimming took 0 bases from V and 3 from J, leaving 6 bases between them. The CDR3 extends over 14 amino acids. Germline V lookup: CDR1 MNHEY, CDR2 SVGAGI. CDR3 amino acids: CASSYSTGYNEQFF. The CDR3 DNA reads TGTGCCAGCAGTTACTCAACAGGCTACAATGAGCAGTTCTTC.

V gene TRBV27 combines with J gene TRBJ2-2, with D unclear. V lost 8 bases to trimming and J lost 3 bases, with 7 bases between them. The CDR3 is 12 residues long. Germline V gives CDR1 MNHEY, CDR2 SMNVEV (reference sequence). The CDR3: CASRVHTGELFF. CDR3 bases: TGTGCCAGCCGGGTCCACACCGGGGAGCTGTTTTTT.

This sequence joins TRBV9 and TRBJ2-1; tentatively, D is TRBD1 (6 bases). V was trimmed by 3 bases and J by 6 bases, leaving 7 bases between them. The CDR3 totals 12 residues. Germline assignment: CDR1 SGDLS and CDR2 YYNGEE. CDR3 nucleotides: TGTGCCAGCAGCGGGGACACCAATGAGCAGTTCTTC. It translates to CASSGDTNEQFF.

V is TRBV5-1 and J is TRBJ1-2; a weak D match, TRBD1 (6 bases). V lost 1 base and J lost 7, with 11 bases in between. Looked up from germline, CDR1 is SGHRS and CDR2 is YFSETQ. CDR3 length equals 13 residues. CDR3 DNA sequence: TGCGCCAGCAGCTTGTACAGGGAGGGTGGCTACACCTTC. Protein product: CASSLYREGGYTF.

This clone was detected only a few times. The chain couples TRBV27 to TRBJ2-1; D is perhaps TRBD2 (6 bases). The CDR3 runs 18 residues. Trimming left V 2 bases short and J 0 bases short, with 17 bases between. CDR1 is MNHEY, CDR2 SMNVEV, per germline (reference sequence). The CDR3 region is CASSLSLGGMSSYNEQFF. Here the CDR3 DNA reads TGTGCCAGCAGTTTAAGTTTGGGCGGGATGAGCTCCTACAATGAGCAGTTCTTC.

The chain carries TRBV19 and TRBJ2-3; TRBD2 aligns across 8 bases. The CDR3 is made up of 15 amino acids. Germline values: CDR1 LNHDA, CDR2 SQIVND (reference sequence). With V trimmed by 4 bases and J by 6 bases, 9 bases remained unmatched. This CDR3 reads CASSNPGGVHDTQYF. The CDR3 nucleotides are TGTGCCAGTAGTAATCCGGGAGGGGTCCACGATACGCAGTATTTT.

The V call is TRBV6-1, the J call TRBJ1-2; tentatively, D is TRBD1 (5 bases). Germline loops: CDR1 MNHNS, CDR2 SASEGT. V lost 1 base, J lost 4 bases, and 13 bases lay in between. The CDR3 covers 15 residues. CDR3 bases: TGTGCCAGCAGTGAAGGGGGCAGGGTGGCCTATGGCTACACCTTC. It encodes CASSEGGRVAYGYTF.

This clone was recorded a few times. This chain links TRBV4-2 with TRBJ1-5, with TRBD1 as a possible D gene (6 bases). CDR1 is LGHNA and CDR2 is YNFKEQ in the germline V gene. Trimming left V 0 bases short and J 2 bases short, with 11 bases between. This CDR3 comprises 16 residues. DNA for the CDR3: TGTGCCAGCAGCCAAGATTTCCCAGGGGGCAATCAGCCCCAGCATTTT. Translating it yields CASSQDFPGGNQPQHF.

This clone has just a few counts. This chain connects TRBV5-4 to TRBJ2-1; a weak D match, TRBD2 (7 bases). Trimming shortened V by 1 base and J by 10 bases, and 15 bases separated the two germline ends. Germline V gives CDR1 SGHNT, CDR2 YYREEE (reference sequence). The CDR3 runs to 14 residues. The CDR3 DNA reads TGTGCCAGCAGCTTGTGGGGGGGCCTTGGGGAGCAGTTCTTC. Residues: CASSLWGGLGEQFF. The full variable domain, with the rest looked up from reference TRBV5-4 and TRBJ2-1, is ETGVTQSPTHLIKTRGQQVTLRCSSQSGHNTVSWYQQALGQGPQFIFQYYREEENGRGNFPPRFSGLQFPNYSSELNVNALELDDSALYLCASSLWGGLGEQFFGPGTRLTVL.

The chain joins TRBV28 to TRBJ1-1, with 10 bases aligning to TRBD1. V lost 5 bases, J lost 5 bases, and 5 bases stayed unmatched. The CDR3 totals 14 residues. Germline loops: CDR1 MDHEN, CDR2 SYDVKM. CDR3 region: CASSHGTGVTEAFF. CDR3 in DNA: TGTGCCAGCAGTCATGGGACAGGGGTGACTGAAGCTTTCTTT.

The chain recombines TRBV5-1 with TRBJ2-1, with 7 positions matching TRBD2. CDR1 SGHRS and CDR2 YFSETQ come from the germline V gene. There are 16 residues in the CDR3. V lost 4 bases to trimming and J lost 4 bases; unmatched junction nucleotides: 11. The CDR3 nucleotides are TGCGCCAGCAGCCCCGAGGCGTGGGGGGGTTACAATGAGCAGTTCTTC. Residues: CASSPEAWGGYNEQFF.

This chain joins TRBV5-4 and TRBJ2-7; TRBD1 matches 7 bases. Germline CDR1 is SGHNT and CDR2 is YYREEE (reference sequence). V lost 0 bases to trimming and J lost 2 bases; unmatched junction nucleotides: 8. The CDR3 extends over 16 amino acids. The CDR3 protein is CASSLGGTVSPYEQYF. For the CDR3, the DNA is TGTGCCAGCAGCTTGGGGGGGACAGTGAGCCCCTACGAGCAGTACTTC.

As regards this clone: A read error may account for a junction end that differs from germline. The sample contains more than one DNA sequence encoding this CDR3. The DNA of the CDR3 is TGTGCCAGCAGTGAAGCACAGAGGGACAGGGGGTTC. Its protein product is CASSEAQRDRGF. V usage is TRBV6-1 and J usage is TRBJ2-7; 11 positions agree with TRBD1. The CDR3 is 12 residues long. Germline V gene lookup returns CDR1 MNHNS and CDR2 SASEGT.